These 23 T cell receptor beta chains originate from one sample sequenced in a study of shared clonotypes between healthy human individuals. Sequenced by immunoSEQ multiplex PCR; TCRdb stores in-frame clones only, minus some. The sample holds about 1.4 million clones, more than 95% seen once. The sequencing input was naive CD4+ T cells sorted from blood. As to subset: CD45RA+ positively selected. Receptor source: a man aged 25 to 40 in good health.

The V call is TRBV5-1, the J call TRBJ2-3, with TRBD2 matching over 7 bases. Germline values: CDR1 SGHRS, CDR2 YFSETQ. The junction had 8 bases not matched to a gene; V was cut back by 3 bases and J by 10 bases. This CDR3 is 13 amino acids long. This CDR3 reads CASSSDGLVPQYF. CDR3 DNA sequence: TGCGCCAGCAGCTCGGACGGACTAGTTCCGCAGTATTTT.

Turning to this clone: Other DNA variants within this sample encode the same CDR3. The rearrangement links TRBV18 to TRBJ2-7; D is possibly TRBD1 or TRBD2 (6 bases each). The germline gives CDR1 KGHSH, CDR2 LQKENI. This CDR3 has 15 residues. V shed 0 bases and J shed 1 base, with 10 bases lying between them. CDR3 sequence reads: CASSPPGGGSYEQYF. The CDR3 coding sequence is TGTGCCAGCTCACCACCGGGGGGCGGATCCTACGAGCAGTACTTC.

The CDR3 here is CASSPQGGASYEQYF. The CDR3 coding sequence is TGTGCCAGCAGCCCACAGGGGGGCGCGTCCTACGAGCAGTACTTC. This sequence joins TRBV9 and TRBJ2-7; 8 bases are a match to TRBD1. Germline V gene data show CDR1 as SGDLS and CDR2 as YYNGEE. V shed 4 bases, J shed 1 base, and the junction held 7 bases outside the gene matches. The CDR3 totals 15 residues.

This chain joins TRBV27 and TRBJ2-7; 10 nucleotides line up with TRBD2. Germline CDR1 and CDR2: MNHEY and SMNVEV (reference sequence). Germline trimming cut 5 bases from V and 5 bases from J; bases unmatched to any gene: 12. The CDR3 loop spans 16 amino acids. CDR3 sequence reads: CASSRRLAGNPHEQYF. CDR3 bases: TGTGCCAGCAGTCGTCGACTAGCGGGTAACCCTCACGAGCAGTACTTC.

This clone was counted between two and nine times. The V call is TRBV5-8, the J call TRBJ1-5, with D possibly matching TRBD1 (5 bases). This CDR3 has 14 amino acids. Per germline, CDR1 SGHTS and CDR2 YDEGEE. Trimming took 3 bases from V and 6 from J, leaving 13 bases between them. This CDR3 is CASSSRDRSQPQHF. DNA of the CDR3: TGTGCCAGCAGCTCCCGGGACCGCAGTCAGCCCCAGCATTTT.

This clone was recorded only once. Distinct nucleotide sequences in the sample also encode this CDR3. The V gene is TRBV29-1, the J gene TRBJ2-7, with 14 bases identical to TRBD2. Germline CDR1 and CDR2: SQVTM and ANQGSEA. V shed 4 bases, J shed 3 bases, and the junction held 2 bases outside the gene matches. The CDR3 has 14 residues. CDR3 sequence reads: CSVAGTSGSYEQYF. As DNA, the CDR3 is TGCAGCGTTGCAGGGACTAGCGGGAGCTACGAGCAGTACTTC.

This clone was recorded once. V and J are TRBV6-5 and TRBJ2-3; TRBD2 agrees at 14 bases. The CDR3 is 16 amino acids. Trimming took 4 bases from V and 6 from J; bases not matched to a gene: 6. Germline CDR1 is MNHEY and CDR2 is SVGAGI. The DNA of the CDR3 is TGTGCCAGCAGTTCCGGGACTAGCGGGAGTAGTGATACGCAGTATTTT. Protein sequence: CASSSGTSGSSDTQYF.

The chain combines TRBV10-1 with TRBJ1-1, with D possibly being TRBD1 (6 bases). CDR3 length: 13 amino acids. The V gene lost 6 bases and the J gene lost 1 base, with 9 bases spanning the gap. Germline lookup yields CDR1 WNHNN and CDR2 SYGVQD (reference sequence). CDR3 residues: CASSWGQNTEAFF. CDR3 in DNA: TGCGCCAGCAGCTGGGGACAGAACACTGAAGCTTTCTTT.

This chain uses TRBV28 with TRBJ2-1; D is unresolved. The germline gives CDR1 MDHEN, CDR2 SYDVKM. The CDR3 runs 14 residues. Between the trimmed V and J ends, which lost 7 bases and 2 bases, there was a span of 12 bases. CDR3 in DNA: TGTGCCAGCAAGGGCTTCTCAACCTACAATGAGCAGTTCTTC. Protein: CASKGFSTYNEQFF.

The chain couples TRBV2 to TRBJ2-7; D unresolved. The V gene's germline CDR1 is SNHLY and CDR2 FYNNEI. V was pared by 4 bases and J by 6 bases, with 19 bases between. This CDR3 has 15 residues. The CDR3 DNA reads as TGTGCCAGCAGTGCTCATGATCGTTTTGGGGTCGAGCAGTACTTC. It specifies CASSAHDRFGVEQYF.

The V gene is TRBV9, the J gene TRBJ2-2, with a weak D call TRBD1 (6 bases). The CDR3 spans 15 residues. CDR1 is SGDLS and CDR2 is YYNGEE in the germline V gene. The V and J ends lost 5 bases and 5 bases respectively, with 16 bases between them. The CDR3 nucleotides are TGTGCCAGCAGTCCGATTTTACAGGGTACCGGGGAGCTGTTTTTT. This translates into CASSPILQGTGELFF.

Worth noting for this clone: Other DNA sequences in this specimen translate into the identical CDR3. The chain recombines TRBV18 with TRBJ2-1; a possible D gene is TRBD2 (6 bases). CDR3 length equals 15 residues. Germline assignment: CDR1 KGHSH and CDR2 LQKENI. The V end was cut by 6 bases, the J end by 7 bases, with 19 bases between. The CDR3 loop is CASSPRVGGRNEQFF. The CDR3 bases are TGTGCCAGCTCGCCGAGGGTGGGAGGCAGGAATGAGCAGTTCTTC.

The chain links TRBV7-8 to TRBJ1-1; the D gene is possibly TRBD1 (5 bases). Trimming pared 3 bases from V and 5 bases from J, leaving 16 bases between. This CDR3 is built from 15 residues. Germline assignment: CDR1 SGHVS and CDR2 FQNEAQ. Here the CDR3 DNA reads TGTGCCAGCAGCTTCGGCAGGGTACCAGGAACTGAAGCTTTCTTT. It yields the protein CASSFGRVPGTEAFF. The whole variable domain, remainder taken from reference TRBV7-8 and TRBJ1-1, is GAGVSQSPRYKVAKRGQDVALRCDPISGHVSLFWYQQALGQGPEFLTYFQNEAQLDKSGLPSDRFFAERPEGSVSTLKIQRTQQEDSAVYLCASSFGRVPGTEAFFGQGTRLTVV.

J is TRBJ2-1 and V is TRBV5-6; D ambiguous. With 2 bases removed from V and 16 bases from J, the gap between germline ends came to 13 bases. Germline V CDR1 and CDR2: SGHDT, YYEEEE. The CDR3 consists of 11 residues. The CDR3 loop reads CASSLTAELFF. DNA for the CDR3: TGTGCCAGCAGCTTAACGGCGGAATTATTCTTC.

This clone has just a few counts. The chain couples TRBV11-3 to TRBJ2-2; D unresolved. Trimming stripped 6 bases from V and 5 bases from J, with 4 bases between. Germline V gene sequence: CDR1 SGHNT, CDR2 YENEEA. The CDR3 runs to 11 residues. CDR3 loop: CASRGTGELFF. The DNA of the CDR3 is TGTGCCAGCAGAGGAACCGGGGAGCTGTTTTTT.

This chain uses TRBV19 with TRBJ1-1; 7 bases line up with TRBD1. Trimming took 7 bases from V and 2 from J; bases not matched to a gene: 7. The CDR3 length is 14 residues. CDR1 LNHDA and CDR2 SQIVND come from the germline V gene (reference sequence). The CDR3 here is CASTQQGVNTEAFF. CDR3 DNA: TGTGCCAGTACCCAGCAGGGGGTAAACACTGAAGCTTTCTTT.

This chain connects TRBV5-1 to TRBJ2-3, with 11 bases that match TRBD2. This CDR3 comprises 16 residues. In germline, CDR1 is SGHRS, CDR2 YFSETQ. Trimming took 4 bases from V and 2 from J; bases not matched to a gene: 6. CDR3 residues: CASSTGLADYTDTQYF. CDR3 nucleotide sequence: TGCGCCAGCAGCACGGGACTAGCGGACTACACAGATACGCAGTATTTT.

The genes are TRBV4-2 and TRBJ1-1; D is uncertain. This CDR3 has 16 residues. Trimming left V 0 bases short and J 0 bases short, with 11 bases between. Germline V gene lookup returns CDR1 LGHNA and CDR2 YNFKEQ. CDR3 residues: CASSQEVALLNTEAFF. CDR3 sequence (DNA): TGTGCCAGCAGCCAAGAAGTGGCACTGTTGAACACTGAAGCTTTCTTT.

The chain combines TRBV2 with TRBJ2-5; TRBD2 matches at 12 bases. Germline V lookup: CDR1 SNHLY, CDR2 FYNNEI. The CDR3 has 14 residues. Trimming cost V 6 bases and J 4 bases; bases outside gene matches: 3. CDR3 bases: TGTGCCAGCAGACCGGGACTAGCGGGAGAGACCCAGTACTTC. Amino acid sequence: CASRPGLAGETQYF.

The CDR3 is CASSLSPDRNYGYTF. Here the CDR3 DNA reads TGTGCCAGCAGTTTATCCCCGGACAGAAACTATGGCTACACCTTC. The V call is TRBV28, the J call TRBJ1-2; D may be TRBD1 (6 bases). The CDR3 spans 15 residues. CDR1 is MDHEN, CDR2 SYDVKM, per germline. Trimming shortened V by 1 base and J by 2 bases, and 11 bases separated the two germline ends.

The chain uses TRBV15 and TRBJ2-1; unclear D gene. CDR1 and CDR2 (germline): LNHNV, YYDKDF (reference sequence). The V gene lost 0 bases and the J gene lost 7 bases, with 13 bases spanning the gap. CDR3 length: 15 amino acids. This chain's CDR3 is CATSREASLPNEQFF. The CDR3 DNA reads as TGTGCCACCAGCAGAGAGGCTTCGCTTCCTAATGAGCAGTTCTTC.

The chain couples TRBV7-9 to TRBJ2-7; 8 bases align to TRBD1. In germline, CDR1 is SEHNR, CDR2 FQNEAQ (reference sequence). This CDR3 has 14 amino acids. With 3 bases clipped from V and 3 bases from J, the junction kept 4 bases outside the gene matches. The chain's CDR3 is CASSFQGAIYEQYF. The DNA of the CDR3 is TGTGCCAGCAGCTTTCAGGGGGCCATCTACGAGCAGTACTTC.

The CDR3 loop is CASSLGPGWGGTDTQYF. The CDR3 DNA reads as TGTGCCAGCAGCTTAGGCCCCGGGTGGGGAGGCACAGATACGCAGTATTTT. The chain employs TRBV11-3 and TRBJ2-3; a possible D gene is TRBD2 (5 bases). Trimming left V 1 base short and J 1 base short, with 15 bases between. This CDR3 region has 17 residues. Germline V gene sequence: CDR1 SGHNT, CDR2 YENEEA.